This is a list of T cell receptor beta chains from one sample in a study of T cells in narcolepsy. Method: immunoSEQ multiplex PCR; TCRdb's copy keeps in-frame clones and lacks some. Here the sample spans around 30,000 clones, roughly 77% being singletons. The sample comprised memory (CD45RA-) CD4+ T cells from blood. Receptor source: a human donor in good health. Each CDR3 is given without its conserved first and last residue. The order of the fields is V gene, J gene, D gene, CDR3 protein. D genes are given only for firm matches.

V: TRBV7-9; J: TRBJ2-3; D: .; CDR3: ASSLLGRDTQY
V: TRBV19; J: TRBJ1-5; D: .; CDR3: ASSAGVRQPQH
V: TRBV7-3; J: TRBJ2-7; D: .; CDR3: ASSLWGQGYEQY
V: TRBV5-1; J: TRBJ2-7; D: TRBD2; CDR3: ATARFSGGTYEQY
V: TRBV6-5; J: TRBJ2-7; D: .; CDR3: ASSQNGAPREQY
V: TRBV19; J: TRBJ1-1; D: .; CDR3: ASSRYGGGTEAF
V: TRBV25-1; J: TRBJ1-2; D: .; CDR3: ASSGLQRSTAYGYT
V: TRBV30; J: TRBJ2-7; D: .; CDR3: AGTAPQNYEQY
V: TRBV6-5; J: TRBJ2-7; D: TRBD2; CDR3: ASSGLAGGSYEQY
V: TRBV19; J: TRBJ2-1; D: TRBD2; CDR3: ASSTREGAGGHSVHEQF
V: TRBV7-2; J: TRBJ2-7; D: .; CDR3: ASSRRGRTGFDEQY
V: TRBV27; J: TRBJ2-5; D: .; CDR3: ASRQGQTQY
V: TRBV19; J: TRBJ1-3; D: .; CDR3: ASSISTASGNTIY
V: TRBV9; J: TRBJ2-5; D: .; CDR3: ASSVSNLQETQY
V: TRBV7-9; J: TRBJ1-1; D: .; CDR3: ASSLIGGAPEAF
V: TRBV6-5; J: TRBJ1-1; D: .; CDR3: ASREDGNTEAF
V: TRBV6-5; J: TRBJ1-2; D: .; CDR3: ASSYSQGANYGYT
V: TRBV5-6; J: TRBJ2-6; D: TRBD2; CDR3: ASSSGAGVGGANVLT
V: TRBV10-3; J: TRBJ1-1; D: .; CDR3: AISDMGTEAF
V: TRBV7-8; J: TRBJ2-6; D: .; CDR3: ASSLMRTSPVGANVLT
V: TRBV6-5; J: TRBJ2-7; D: .; CDR3: ASQTSGKATYEQY
V: TRBV7-9; J: TRBJ1-2; D: .; CDR3: ASSFNRNGYT
V: TRBV6-6; J: TRBJ2-3; D: .; CDR3: ASGGSTDTQY
V: TRBV27; J: TRBJ1-5; D: .; CDR3: ASSSLRHLNQPQH
V: TRBV5-6; J: TRBJ2-5; D: .; CDR3: ASSFDGSLEQETQY
V: TRBV5-1; J: TRBJ2-7; D: TRBD1; CDR3: ASSLQGAGYEQY
V: TRBV2; J: TRBJ1-5; D: .; CDR3: ASSEGGRGYAPQH
V: TRBV10-3; J: TRBJ2-3; D: .; CDR3: AISHAGQLSTDTQY
V: TRBV6-1; J: TRBJ2-7; D: .; CDR3: ASSHQSSYEQY
V: TRBV5-1; J: TRBJ2-3; D: .; CDR3: ASSRQDAQY
V: TRBV7-9; J: TRBJ2-5; D: TRBD2; CDR3: ASSPGLALETQY
V: TRBV19; J: TRBJ1-1; D: .; CDR3: ASKRRVGSTEAF
V: TRBV19; J: TRBJ2-4; D: TRBD2; CDR3: ASRKPGLDGYIQY
V: TRBV14; J: TRBJ2-7; D: .; CDR3: ASSQGLSYEQY
V: TRBV5-5; J: TRBJ1-1; D: .; CDR3: ASSLFLSLMNTEAF
V: TRBV28; J: TRBJ1-5; D: TRBD1; CDR3: ASRLTGRDQPQH
V: TRBV6-1; J: TRBJ1-6; D: .; CDR3: ASSEGRWNNSPLH
V: TRBV19; J: TRBJ1-3; D: TRBD1; CDR3: ASSPGTGSFPGNTIY
V: TRBV2; J: TRBJ2-3; D: .; CDR3: ASSETGDTQY
V: TRBV27; J: TRBJ1-2; D: TRBD1; CDR3: ASSFRQGQNGYT
V: TRBV4-1; J: TRBJ1-4; D: .; CDR3: ASSRRGRVTTNEKLF
V: TRBV6-5; J: TRBJ2-1; D: TRBD1; CDR3: ASRGTGTGEDEQF
V: TRBV2; J: TRBJ1-3; D: .; CDR3: ASSEWQGSSGNTIY